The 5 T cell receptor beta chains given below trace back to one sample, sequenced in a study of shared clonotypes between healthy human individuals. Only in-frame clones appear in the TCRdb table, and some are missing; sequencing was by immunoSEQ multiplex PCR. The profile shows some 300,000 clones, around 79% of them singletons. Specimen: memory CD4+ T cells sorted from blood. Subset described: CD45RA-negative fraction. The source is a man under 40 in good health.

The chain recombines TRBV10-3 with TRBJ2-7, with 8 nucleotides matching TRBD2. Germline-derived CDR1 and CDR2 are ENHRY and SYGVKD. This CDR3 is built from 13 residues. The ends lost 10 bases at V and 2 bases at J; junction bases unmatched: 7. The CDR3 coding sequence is TGTGCCAGCCAAAGCGGGAGTACCTACGAGCAGTACTTC. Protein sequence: CASQSGSTYEQYF.

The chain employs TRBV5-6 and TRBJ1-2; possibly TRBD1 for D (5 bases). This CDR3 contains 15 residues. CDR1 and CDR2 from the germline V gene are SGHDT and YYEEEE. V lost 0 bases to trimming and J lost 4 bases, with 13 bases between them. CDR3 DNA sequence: TGTGCCAGCAGCTTGGTAGGCCAGGGAGGCTATGGCTACACCTTC. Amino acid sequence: CASSLVGQGGYGYTF.

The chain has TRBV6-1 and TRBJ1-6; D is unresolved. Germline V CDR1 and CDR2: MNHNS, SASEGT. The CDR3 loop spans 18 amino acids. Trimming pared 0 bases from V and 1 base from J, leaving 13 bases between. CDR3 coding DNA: TGTGCCAGCAGTGAAGCTAGGTTGACAAGGTCCTATAATTCACCCCTCCACTTT. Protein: CASSEARLTRSYNSPLHF.

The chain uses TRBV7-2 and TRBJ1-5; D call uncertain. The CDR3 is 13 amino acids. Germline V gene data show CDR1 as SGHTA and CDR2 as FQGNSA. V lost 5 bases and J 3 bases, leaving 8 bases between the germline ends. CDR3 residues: CASSIIDNQPQHF. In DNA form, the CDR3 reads TGTGCCAGCAGCATAATAGACAATCAGCCCCAGCATTTT.

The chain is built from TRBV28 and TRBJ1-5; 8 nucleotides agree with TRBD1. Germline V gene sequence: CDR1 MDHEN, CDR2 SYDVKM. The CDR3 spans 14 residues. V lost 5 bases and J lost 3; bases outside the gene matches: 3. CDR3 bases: TGTGCCAGCAGTCCAGGGGGCAACAATCAGCCCCAGCATTTT. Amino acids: CASSPGGNNQPQHF.